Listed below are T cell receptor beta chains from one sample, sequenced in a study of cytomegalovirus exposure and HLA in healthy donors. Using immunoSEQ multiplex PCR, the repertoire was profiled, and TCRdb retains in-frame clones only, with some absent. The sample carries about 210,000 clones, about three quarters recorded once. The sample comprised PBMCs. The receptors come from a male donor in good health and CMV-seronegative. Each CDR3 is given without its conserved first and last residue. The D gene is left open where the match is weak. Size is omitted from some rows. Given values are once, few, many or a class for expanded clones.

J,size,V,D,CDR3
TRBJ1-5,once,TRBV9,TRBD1,ASSVGDRESGRPQH
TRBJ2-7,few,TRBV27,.,ASSLGVQGEQY
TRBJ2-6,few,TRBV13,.,ASSFEGAGANVLT
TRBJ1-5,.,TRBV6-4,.,ASSDSKGGNQPQH
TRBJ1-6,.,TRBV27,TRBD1,ASSQVQLLGTGEPLH
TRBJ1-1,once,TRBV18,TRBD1,ASSADRGRGTEAF
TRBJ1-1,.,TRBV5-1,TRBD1,ASSLGRGTAEAF
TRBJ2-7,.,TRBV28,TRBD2,ASSATGGEYEQY
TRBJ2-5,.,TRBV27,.,ASSLSLPRYQETQY
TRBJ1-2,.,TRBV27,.,ASSLSSLSGYGYT
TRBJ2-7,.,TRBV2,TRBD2,ASTGDSGSSYEQY
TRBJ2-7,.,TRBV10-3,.,AISEPGSGNDVYEQY
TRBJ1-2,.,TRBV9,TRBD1,ASSVVDRAYGYT
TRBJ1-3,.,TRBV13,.,ASSEQGATGNTIY
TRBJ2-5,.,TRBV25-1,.,ASSTSRDYQETQY
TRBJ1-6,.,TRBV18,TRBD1,ASSQGQNNSPLH
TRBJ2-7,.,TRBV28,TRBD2,ASSFGGGQNEQY
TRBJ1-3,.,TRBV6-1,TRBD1,ASYRDSGNTIY
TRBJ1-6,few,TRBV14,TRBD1,ASSHTGTGGTPNSPLH
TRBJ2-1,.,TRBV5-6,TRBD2,ASSLAVAGYSYNEQF
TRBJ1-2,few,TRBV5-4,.,ASSSGSSYGYT
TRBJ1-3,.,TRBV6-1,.,ASSDRAGNTIY
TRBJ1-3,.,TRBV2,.,ASARSNSGNTIY
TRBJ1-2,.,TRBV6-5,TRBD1,ASSYSTRDRGGYT
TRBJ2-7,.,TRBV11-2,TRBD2,ASSPFSGRSHEQY
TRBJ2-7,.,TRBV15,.,ATSRTGTLEPYEQY
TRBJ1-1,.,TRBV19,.,ASSPPGSTEAF
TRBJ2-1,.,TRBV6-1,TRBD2,ASSDRTSGPMAL
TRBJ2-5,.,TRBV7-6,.,ASSLVRPGETQY
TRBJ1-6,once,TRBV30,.,ALSGGRDSPLH
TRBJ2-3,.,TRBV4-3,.,ASSQDRVLADTQY
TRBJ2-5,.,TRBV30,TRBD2,AGIASGSGETQY
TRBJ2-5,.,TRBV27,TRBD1,ASSLGDRAGETQY
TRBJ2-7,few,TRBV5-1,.,ASSLVTALTYEQY
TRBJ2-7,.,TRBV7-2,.,ASSLATTTGYEQY
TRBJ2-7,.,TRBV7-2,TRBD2,ASSLGGASGNFYEQY
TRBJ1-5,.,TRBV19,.,ASSMRVWRGLGQPQH
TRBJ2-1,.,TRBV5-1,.,ASSLGSWTGINNEQF
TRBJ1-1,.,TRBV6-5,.,ASRWGRDTEAF
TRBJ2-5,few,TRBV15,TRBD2,ATSGTSVETQY
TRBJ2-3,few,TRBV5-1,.,ASNPLLGSATDTQY
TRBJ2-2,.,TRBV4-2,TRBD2,ASSHSGLADTGELF
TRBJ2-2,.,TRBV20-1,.,SARIERELF
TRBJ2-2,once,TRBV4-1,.,ASSQDLCWRYFTGELF
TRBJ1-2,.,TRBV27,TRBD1,ASSANPLPGQGGRGYT
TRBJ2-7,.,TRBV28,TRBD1,ASSQQGAAYEQY
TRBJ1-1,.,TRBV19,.,ASSWGQPNTEAF
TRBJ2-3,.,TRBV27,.,ASRDPGLKDTQY
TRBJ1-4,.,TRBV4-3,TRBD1,ASSQEWDRGRLEKLF
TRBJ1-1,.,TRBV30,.,AWTYGTEAF
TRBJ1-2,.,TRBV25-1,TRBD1,ASSRPGQTIDYT
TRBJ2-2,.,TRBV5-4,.,ASSLPSANTGELF
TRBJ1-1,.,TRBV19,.,ASSIWTANTEAF
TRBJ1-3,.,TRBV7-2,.,ASSLPVEDTIY
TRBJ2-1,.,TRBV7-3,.,ASSPQAGIHNEQF
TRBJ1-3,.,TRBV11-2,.,ASSLVGHAGSGNTIY
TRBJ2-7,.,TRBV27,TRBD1,ASSTTMGTGAGNEQY
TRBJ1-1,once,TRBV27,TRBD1,ASSLLTGQDAEAF
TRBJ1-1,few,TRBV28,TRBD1,ASRERTGQNTEAF